A single sample is the source of the 20 T cell receptor beta chains below, sequenced in a study of regulatory T cells in long-lasting Graves disease. For TCR beta, libraries came from iRepertoire HTBI primers and Arm-PCR of CDR3 regions. TCRdb re-derived calls from the multiplex PCR reads in MiXCR, one entry per CDR3 protein. The table has roughly 450,000 distinct CDR3 sequences, 20% to 25% seen once. Time point: persistent/refractory GD, antithyroid drugs over 5 years with positive TRAb. PBMCs provided the RNA from which the TCR library was made. The starting material was peripheral blood mononuclear cells (PBMCs), obtained when the disease was refractory, from a patient treated with antithyroid drugs. The source is a female donor with Graves disease.

This clonotype occurred many times. The chain recombines TRBV15 with TRBJ1-5; D gene uncertain. With 4 bases removed from V and 4 bases from J, the gap between germline ends came to 23 bases. Germline V gene data show CDR1 as LNHNV and CDR2 as YYDKDF (reference sequence). This CDR3 has 18 amino acids. The CDR3 spells CATSMMKWGLDLNQPQHF. The DNA for the CDR3 is TGTGCCACCAGCATGATGAAATGGGGTTTGGATTTGAATCAGCCCCAGCATTTT.

This clonotype has ten or more counts. J is TRBJ2-5 and V is TRBV20-1; 9 positions match TRBD2. The trim removed 0 bases at V and 0 bases at J, leaving 5 bases unmatched. The CDR3 is 16 residues long. Germline CDR1 and CDR2: DFQATT and SNEGSKA (reference sequence). CDR3 DNA: TGCAGTGCTAGAGATCCCCTAGCGGGGTACCAAGAGACCCAGTACTTC. As protein: CSARDPLAGYQETQYF.

As to this clonotype: Relative to the germline gene, one junction end is altered; a read error may explain this. The genes are TRBV30 and TRBJ1-1, with 7 bases that match TRBD1. The V gene's germline CDR1 is GTSNPN and CDR2 SVGIG (reference sequence). The CDR3 contains 17 residues. This chain's CDR3 is CAWNVRGGVLTNTGAFF. The CDR3 DNA is TGTGCCTGGAACGTCAGGGGGGGCGTTCTGACGAACACTGGAGCTTTCTTT.

This clonotype has a count of ten or more. The chain is built from TRBV27 and TRBJ1-5; tentatively, D is TRBD1 (6 bases). V was pared by 5 bases and J by 7 bases, with 9 bases between. This CDR3 is 12 amino acids long. Germline V gives CDR1 MNHEY, CDR2 SMNVEV (reference sequence). The CDR3 sequence is CASSPQGQPQHF. Written as DNA, the CDR3 is TGTGCCAGCAGTCCCCAGGGGCAGCCCCAGCATTTT.

Ten or more counts support this clonotype. The J gene is TRBJ2-5, the V gene TRBV28, with TRBD1 as a possible D gene (6 bases). The germline V and J ends were trimmed by 4 bases and 5 bases, with 14 bases remaining between them. The CDR3 extends over 14 amino acids. Germline loops: CDR1 MDHEN, CDR2 SYDVKM. CDR3 sequence reads: CASSSIQGGETQYF. In DNA, the CDR3 is TGTGCCAGCAGTTCGATACAGGGCGGGGAGACCCAGTACTTC. Combining the CDR3 with reference TRBV28 and TRBJ2-5 gives the whole variable domain DVKVTQSSRYLVKRTGEKVFLECVQDMDHENMFWYRQDPGLGLRLIYFSYDVKMKEKGDIPEGYSVSREKKERFSLILESASTNQTSMYLCASSSIQGGETQYFGPGTRLLVL.

This chain uses TRBV28 with TRBJ1-5, with D possibly matching TRBD1 (5 bases). The CDR3 runs 15 residues. CDR1 and CDR2 from the germline V gene are MDHEN and SYDVKM. The V end lost 6 bases, the J end lost 5 bases, and 17 bases lay between the germline ends. The DNA for the CDR3 is TGTGCCAGCAGCTTGGGAACAGGAACCTATCAGCCCCAGCATTTT. Translating gives CASSLGTGTYQPQHF.

In its sample, this clonotype was seen many times. CDR3 nucleotide sequence: TGTGCCAGCAGCCGAACCAGCTCTGGGGCCAACGTCCTGACTTTC. The encoded protein is CASSRTSSGANVLTF. The gene calls are TRBV7-9 and TRBJ2-6; D ambiguous. The V gene's germline CDR1 is SEHNR and CDR2 FQNEAQ (reference sequence). The V end lost 5 bases, the J end lost 0 bases, and 8 bases lay between the germline ends. The CDR3 is 15 amino acids.

This clonotype was counted ten times or more. This chain links TRBV2 with TRBJ1-5, with no clear D. The CDR3 has 16 residues. The germline V gene has CDR1 SNHLY and CDR2 FYNNEI. The V end was cut by 3 bases, the J end by 1 base, with 13 bases between. The CDR3 spells CASSDRPLFSNQPQHF. CDR3 bases: TGTGCCAGCAGTGATCGGCCCCTTTTCAGCAATCAGCCCCAGCATTTT.

This clonotype was recorded many times. The rearrangement links TRBV28 to TRBJ1-2; tentatively, D is TRBD1 (6 bases). Between the trimmed V and J ends, which lost 5 bases and 2 bases, there was a span of 9 bases. CDR3 length equals 13 residues. Germline lookup yields CDR1 MDHEN and CDR2 SYDVKM. The CDR3 nucleotides read TGTGCCAGCAGTCGAGGGACAAACTATGGCTACACCTTC. Its protein product is CASSRGTNYGYTF.

This sequence joins TRBV10-3 and TRBJ1-6; possibly TRBD1 for D (5 bases). The germline gives CDR1 ENHRY, CDR2 SYGVKD. The germline V and J ends were trimmed by 6 bases and 2 bases, with 5 bases remaining between them. This CDR3 has 13 residues. The CDR3, as DNA: TGTGCCATCAGGGACACCTATAATTCACCCCTCCACTTT. This translates into CAIRDTYNSPLHF.

Turning to this clonotype: Germline and junction disagree at one end, which may indicate a read error. The chain joins TRBV11-2 to TRBJ1-4; D not certain. The germline V gene encodes CDR1 SGHAT and CDR2 FQNNGV. The CDR3 has 16 residues. DNA of the CDR3: TGCGCCAGCAGCCAAGATCGAGGGTCACGGGGTGAAAAACTGTTTTTT. It specifies CASSQDRGSRGEKLFF.

This clonotype was seen at least ten times. The rearrangement links TRBV6-2 or TRBV6-3 to TRBJ1-1; D perhaps matches TRBD1 (5 bases). Germline-derived CDR1 and CDR2 are MNHEY and SVGEGT. The CDR3 is 14 residues long. Trimming cost V 0 bases and J 4 bases, with 9 bases left between them. CDR3 DNA sequence: TGTGCCAGCAGTTACTCGAGGGGTGTCACTGAAGCTTTCTTT. Amino acids: CASSYSRGVTEAFF.

Only a few counts were recorded for this clonotype. CDR3 residues: CASSSSGPGTGELFF. The CDR3, as DNA: TGTGCCAGCAGTTCCTCTGGCCCAGGGACCGGGGAGCTGTTTTTT. The V and J genes are TRBV28 and TRBJ2-2; TRBD1 might be the D (5 bases). The V end was cut by 4 bases, the J end by 5 bases, with 14 bases between. CDR3 length equals 15 residues. Germline CDR1 reads MDHEN; CDR2 reads SYDVKM.

This clonotype turned up a few times. A much larger clone lies a single base off, so this may be a read error. The rearrangement links TRBV25-1 to TRBJ1-5; no reliable D call. CDR3 length: 12 amino acids. Trimming removed 2 bases from V and 5 bases from J, with 4 bases in between. The germline gives CDR1 MGHDK, CDR2 SYGVNS. The CDR3 nucleotides read TGTGCCAGCAGTGAAAGGGATCAGCCCCAGCATTTT. It encodes CASSERDQPQHF. The full variable domain, its missing parts supplied by reference TRBV25-1 and TRBJ1-5, is EADIYQTPRYLVIGTGKKITLECSQTMGHDKMYWYQQDPGMELHLIHYSYGVNSTEKGDLSSESTVSRIRTEHFPLTLESARPSHTSQYLCASSERDQPQHFGDGTRLSIL.

The sample holds a few counts of this clonotype. The chain is built from TRBV5-6 and TRBJ1-1; the D is unclear. The CDR3 is 13 amino acids. With 3 bases removed from V and 4 bases from J, the gap between germline ends came to 10 bases. CDR1 SGHDT and CDR2 YYEEEE come from the germline V gene. For the CDR3, the DNA is TGTGCCAGCAGCTCCTGGTCGGGCACTGAAGCTTTCTTT. The encoded protein is CASSSWSGTEAFF.

This clonotype was observed many times. V gene TRBV7-2 combines with J gene TRBJ2-7; no definite D call. V was cut by 5 bases and J by 5 bases, with 7 bases left in between. Per the germline V gene, CDR1 is SGHTA and CDR2 is FQGNSA. The CDR3 runs 11 residues. CDR3 sequence (DNA): TGTGCCAGCAGCCTTCGCCACGAGCAGTACTTC. Translating gives CASSLRHEQYF.

This clonotype came up a few times. The chain couples TRBV12-3 or TRBV12-4 to TRBJ1-6; D might be TRBD1 (5 bases). V was pared by 2 bases and J by 0 bases, with 8 bases between. The CDR3 has 16 amino acids. The CDR3 DNA sequence: TGTGCCAGCAGTTTATGGGGGAGCTCCTATAATTCACCCCTCCACTTT. Its translation is CASSLWGSSYNSPLHF.

The chain recombines TRBV28 with TRBJ2-1; D gene ambiguous. CDR3 length: 13 residues. The germline V gene encodes CDR1 MDHEN and CDR2 SYDVKM. V was cut by 5 bases and J by 7 bases, with 12 bases left in between. The chain's CDR3 is CASSPPLGNEQFF. The CDR3 DNA is TGTGCCAGCAGTCCTCCCCTGGGGAATGAGCAGTTCTTC.

This clonotype was observed a handful of times. The rearrangement joins TRBV6-1 to TRBJ2-5; D is unclear. Germline-derived CDR1 and CDR2 are MNHNS and SASEGT. Deletions cut 7 bases from V and 3 bases from J, with 15 bases between. The CDR3 is 14 residues long. CDR3 DNA: TGTGCCAGCACCCTCGCGAGGCTGGAAGAGACCCAGTACTTC. Residues: CASTLARLEETQYF.

This clonotype was observed a handful of times. The V gene is TRBV7-2, the J gene TRBJ1-5; D is uncertain. There are 15 residues in the CDR3. Per germline, CDR1 SGHTA and CDR2 FQGNSA. Between the trimmed V and J ends, which lost 3 bases and 5 bases, there was a span of 14 bases. The CDR3 protein is CASSFRRTLDQPQHF. CDR3 sequence (DNA): TGTGCCAGCAGCTTTCGAAGGACCCTAGATCAGCCCCAGCATTTT.